One sample yielded the 23 T cell receptor beta chains listed below, sequenced in a study of cytomegalovirus exposure and HLA in healthy donors. The PCR employed 60 Vbeta primers together with 13 Jbeta primers. Repertoires were generated with immunoSEQ multiplex PCR, while TCRdb's copy carries only in-frame clones and drops some. In the table there are 150,000 to 200,000 clones, over 60% of which are singletons. The sequenced sample consisted of PBMCs. The receptors were gathered from a middle-aged man in good health and CMV-seropositive.

This chain connects TRBV7-9 to TRBJ1-1, with no clear D. The V gene's germline CDR1 is SEHNR and CDR2 FQNEAQ (reference sequence). Between the trimmed V and J ends, which lost 2 bases and 5 bases, there was a span of 9 bases. The CDR3 spans 13 residues. The CDR3 DNA follows: TGTGCCAGCAGCTTATTGCCCGGGACTGAAGCTTTCTTT. As protein: CASSLLPGTEAFF.

This chain connects TRBV2 to TRBJ2-3, with 8 bases lining up with TRBD2. Germline CDR1 and CDR2: SNHLY and FYNNEI. After removal of 8 bases from V and 1 base from J, the junction contained 11 bases not matched to a gene. This CDR3 region has 16 residues. For the CDR3, the DNA is TGTGCCAGCTCCACTCTGACGGGAGGGGGCACAGATACGCAGTATTTT. It translates to CASSTLTGGGTDTQYF.

Notes on this clone: Within the sample, other DNA sequences also encode this same CDR3. The chain joins TRBV5-1 to TRBJ2-3; 7 nucleotides line up with TRBD2. After removal of 0 bases from V and 0 bases from J, the junction contained 4 bases not matched to a gene. Germline V gene data show CDR1 as SGHRS and CDR2 as YFSETQ. CDR3 length equals 16 residues. CDR3 sequence (DNA): TGCGCCAGCAGCTTGGGGCTAGCGGTTAGCACAGATACGCAGTATTTT. Its translation is CASSLGLAVSTDTQYF.

The rearrangement uses TRBV11-3 and TRBJ2-7; 7 positions agree with TRBD1. V dropped 1 base and J dropped 1; count of bases not matched to a gene: 7. CDR1 is SGHNT and CDR2 is YENEEA in the germline V gene. The CDR3 is 16 amino acids. CDR3 amino acids: CASSLGGPGGSYEQYF. As DNA, the CDR3 is TGTGCCAGCAGCTTAGGAGGGCCAGGGGGATCCTACGAGCAGTACTTC.

This sequence joins TRBV6-5 and TRBJ2-7; D gene ambiguous. The V gene lost 2 bases and the J gene lost 0 bases, with 14 bases spanning the gap. Looked up from germline, CDR1 is MNHEY and CDR2 is SVGAGI. The CDR3 sequence is 16 residues long. Here the CDR3 DNA reads TGTGCCAGCAGTTACGGTGTGGCAGGCGCCTCCTACGAGCAGTACTTC. Translating it yields CASSYGVAGASYEQYF.

This clone was seen a single time. The chain is built from TRBV7-9 and TRBJ1-4; tentatively, D is TRBD1 (5 bases). V shed 4 bases and J shed 0 bases, with 12 bases lying between them. The CDR3 has 16 amino acids. From germline, CDR1 is SEHNR and CDR2 FQNEAQ (reference sequence). As DNA, the CDR3 is TGTGCCAGCAGCTACCGGGACTCAGCAACTAATGAAAAACTGTTTTTT. This encodes CASSYRDSATNEKLFF.

V usage is TRBV5-1 and J usage is TRBJ2-6; 7 nucleotides line up with TRBD2. CDR3 length equals 18 residues. Per the germline V gene, CDR1 is SGHRS and CDR2 is YFSETQ. The V gene end was trimmed by 1 base and the J gene end by 0 bases; junction bases not matched to a gene: 7. The CDR3 region is CASSLWQGGVSGANVLTF. The CDR3, as DNA: TGCGCCAGCAGCTTGTGGCAGGGAGGGGTCTCTGGGGCCAACGTCCTGACTTTC.

In this sample, this clone turned up once. The V gene is TRBV9, the J gene TRBJ2-1; 8 bases match TRBD2. The length of the CDR3 is 16 residues. Germline assignment: CDR1 SGDLS and CDR2 YYNGEE. V lost 0 bases, J lost 1 base, and 3 bases stayed unmatched. The CDR3 DNA reads TGTGCCAGCAGCGTAGCAGCGGGAGCTTCCTACAATGAGCAGTTCTTC. Translation: CASSVAAGASYNEQFF. Drawing the rest from reference TRBV9 and TRBJ2-1, the complete variable domain is DSGVTQTPKHLITATGQRVTLRCSPRSGDLSVYWYQQSLDQGLQFLIQYYNGEERAKGNILERFSAQQFPDLHSELNLSSLELGDSALYFCASSVAAGASYNEQFFGPGTRLTVL.

This clone was counted a few times. The chain's CDR3 is CASSSLVGGGSGDTQYF. In nucleotides, the CDR3 is TGCGCCAGCAGCTCCCTGGTGGGAGGCGGGAGCGGTGATACGCAGTATTTT. The chain is built from TRBV5-1 and TRBJ2-3; TRBD2 matches at 7 bases. J gave up 6 bases and V 3 bases, and 16 bases lay outside the gene matches. The germline V gene encodes CDR1 SGHRS and CDR2 YFSETQ. This CDR3 is built from 17 residues.

The chain combines TRBV27 with TRBJ2-1; 9 nucleotides match TRBD2. J gave up 4 bases and V 5 bases, and 9 bases lay outside the gene matches. The CDR3 extends over 16 amino acids. In germline, CDR1 is MNHEY, CDR2 SMNVEV (reference sequence). CDR3: CASSPAPGLAYNEQFF. CDR3 coding DNA: TGTGCCAGCAGTCCAGCACCGGGACTAGCATACAATGAGCAGTTCTTC.

A word on this clone: The junction shows a germline mismatch at one end, possibly a read error. V is TRBV6-1 and J is TRBJ2-4; 11 bases are shared with TRBD2. The germline CDR1 and CDR2 sequences are MNHNS and SASEGT. The CDR3 length is 14 residues. The CDR3 region is CASRIAGGKNSQYF. DNA for the CDR3: TGTGCCAGCAGAATAGCGGGAGGGAAAAACAGTCAGTACTTC.

This chain connects TRBV28 to TRBJ1-3, with D perhaps TRBD1 (6 bases). The germline V gene encodes CDR1 MDHEN and CDR2 SYDVKM. The CDR3 sequence is 16 residues long. Trimming pared 5 bases from V and 4 bases from J, leaving 18 bases between. The CDR3, as DNA: TGTGCCAGCAGTCCCCGTAAGGGGGTGAGGGGAAACACCATATATTTT. Translated: CASSPRKGVRGNTIYF. The whole variable domain, filled in from reference TRBV28 and TRBJ1-3, reads DVKVTQSSRYLVKRTGEKVFLECVQDMDHENMFWYRQDPGLGLRLIYFSYDVKMKEKGDIPEGYSVSREKKERFSLILESASTNQTSMYLCASSPRKGVRGNTIYFGEGSWLTVV.

This clone has just one count. The chain couples TRBV5-1 to TRBJ2-1; 11 bases map to TRBD2. Germline-derived CDR1 and CDR2 are SGHRS and YFSETQ. The V gene end was trimmed by 4 bases and the J gene end by 3 bases; junction bases not matched to a gene: 6. CDR3 length: 16 amino acids. The CDR3 nucleotides read TGCGCCAGCAGCCCGGGACTAGCGGTTCTCTACAATGAGCAGTTCTTC. Amino acids: CASSPGLAVLYNEQFF. Filled out from reference TRBV5-1 and TRBJ2-1, the complete variable domain reads KAGVTQTPRYLIKTRGQQVTLSCSPISGHRSVSWYQQTPGQGLQFLFEYFSETQRNKGNFPGRFSGRQFSNSRSEMNVSTLELGDSALYLCASSPGLAVLYNEQFFGPGTRLTVL.

The chain recombines TRBV2 with TRBJ2-5, with a possible D match to TRBD1 (6 bases). V dropped 6 bases and J dropped 5 bases, with 16 bases sitting between them. Looked up from germline, CDR1 is SNHLY and CDR2 is FYNNEI. The CDR3 consists of 14 residues. In DNA form, the CDR3 reads TGTGCCAGCAGGGACAGTGTGACCGGGGAGACCCAGTACTTC. Translation: CASRDSVTGETQYF.

The rearrangement joins TRBV5-6 to TRBJ2-1, with D possibly being TRBD1 (5 bases). The CDR3 is 14 amino acids. From germline, CDR1 is SGHDT and CDR2 YYEEEE. V was clipped by 6 bases and J by 1 base, with 11 bases between them. The chain's CDR3 is CASTRVGSYNEQFF. CDR3 bases: TGTGCCAGCACCAGGGTCGGGTCCTACAATGAGCAGTTCTTC.

The chain couples TRBV27 to TRBJ1-3, with 7 bases matching TRBD1. Germline-derived CDR1 and CDR2 are MNHEY and SMNVEV (reference sequence). J gave up 0 bases and V 6 bases, and 11 bases lay outside the gene matches. There are 17 residues in the CDR3. The CDR3 is CASSTTSRGFSGNTIYF. The DNA for the CDR3 is TGTGCCAGCAGCACGACCTCCAGGGGGTTCTCTGGAAACACCATATATTTT.

This chain links TRBV29-1 with TRBJ1-1; TRBD1 matches 12 bases. Germline V gene lookup returns CDR1 SQVTM and CDR2 ANQGSEA. This CDR3 contains 15 residues. Trimming cost V 6 bases and J 3 bases; bases outside gene matches: 8. DNA of the CDR3: TGCAGCGTCTCCGGGACAGGGGGCCTGGACACTGAAGCTTTCTTT. Translation: CSVSGTGGLDTEAFF.

The V gene is TRBV19, the J gene TRBJ1-4, with no clear D. The CDR3 consists of 14 residues. The V end lost 1 base, the J end lost 3 bases, and 6 bases lay between the germline ends. Germline values: CDR1 LNHDA, CDR2 SQIVND (reference sequence). The CDR3 region is CASSIGSANEKLFF. The CDR3 bases are TGTGCCAGTAGTATAGGCAGCGCTAATGAAAAACTGTTTTTT.

The chain uses TRBV6-1 and TRBJ1-1; D is uncertain. Trimming left V 5 bases short and J 5 bases short, with 9 bases between. Germline V gene data show CDR1 as MNHNS and CDR2 as SASEGT. CDR3 length: 12 amino acids. CDR3 loop: CASSYARTEAFF. Written as DNA, the CDR3 is TGTGCCAGCAGTTATGCCAGGACTGAAGCTTTCTTT.

The chain carries TRBV19 and TRBJ1-5, with D perhaps matching TRBD1 (5 bases). CDR1 and CDR2 from the germline V gene are LNHDA and SQIVND (reference sequence). The V end was cut by 6 bases, the J end by 0 bases, with 9 bases between. This CDR3 is 14 amino acids long. The CDR3 DNA sequence: TGTGCCAGTAGCCCCACAGGTAGCAATCAGCCCCAGCATTTT. Protein product: CASSPTGSNQPQHF. Full variable domain (remainder filled in from reference TRBV19 and TRBJ1-5): DGGITQSPKYLFRKEGQNVTLSCEQNLNHDAMYWYRQDPGQGLRLIYYSQIVNDFQKGDIAEGYSVSREKKESFPLTVTSAQKNPTAFYLCASSPTGSNQPQHFGDGTRLSIL.

This chain uses TRBV28 with TRBJ1-1, with D possibly matching TRBD1 (5 bases). V was shortened by 7 bases and J by 7 bases, with 16 bases between the two germline ends. The length of the CDR3 is 13 residues. Germline CDR1 reads MDHEN; CDR2 reads SYDVKM. In DNA form, the CDR3 reads TGTGCCAGCACCCAACACAGGTATATTGAAGCTTTCTTT. Translated: CASTQHRYIEAFF. Using reference TRBV28 and TRBJ1-1 for the parts outside the CDR3, the full variable domain is DVKVTQSSRYLVKRTGEKVFLECVQDMDHENMFWYRQDPGLGLRLIYFSYDVKMKEKGDIPEGYSVSREKKERFSLILESASTNQTSMYLCASTQHRYIEAFFGQGTRLTVV.

The gene calls are TRBV7-2 and TRBJ2-3; 9 bases line up with TRBD2. V was clipped by 7 bases and J by 4 bases; unmatched bases: 3. Per germline, CDR1 SGHTA and CDR2 FQGNSA. CDR3 length: 13 residues. The CDR3 DNA is TGTGCCAGCAAGGCGGGAGGGGCAGATACGCAGTATTTT. It specifies CASKAGGADTQYF. Based on the CDR3 plus reference TRBV7-2 and TRBJ2-3, the full variable domain is GAGVSQSPSNKVTEKGKDVELRCDPISGHTALYWYRQSLGQGLEFLIYFQGNSAPDKSGLPSDRFSAERTGGSVSTLTIQRTQQEDSAVYLCASKAGGADTQYFGPGTRLTVL.

The V call is TRBV19, the J call TRBJ2-3; TRBD1 matches 7 bases. Germline V gives CDR1 LNHDA, CDR2 SQIVND (reference sequence). With V trimmed by 6 bases and J by 0 bases, 9 bases remained unmatched. This CDR3 spans 16 amino acids. This CDR3 reads CASRPQGEPSTDTQYF. Here the CDR3 DNA reads TGTGCCAGTAGGCCCCAGGGGGAACCTAGCACAGATACGCAGTATTTT.